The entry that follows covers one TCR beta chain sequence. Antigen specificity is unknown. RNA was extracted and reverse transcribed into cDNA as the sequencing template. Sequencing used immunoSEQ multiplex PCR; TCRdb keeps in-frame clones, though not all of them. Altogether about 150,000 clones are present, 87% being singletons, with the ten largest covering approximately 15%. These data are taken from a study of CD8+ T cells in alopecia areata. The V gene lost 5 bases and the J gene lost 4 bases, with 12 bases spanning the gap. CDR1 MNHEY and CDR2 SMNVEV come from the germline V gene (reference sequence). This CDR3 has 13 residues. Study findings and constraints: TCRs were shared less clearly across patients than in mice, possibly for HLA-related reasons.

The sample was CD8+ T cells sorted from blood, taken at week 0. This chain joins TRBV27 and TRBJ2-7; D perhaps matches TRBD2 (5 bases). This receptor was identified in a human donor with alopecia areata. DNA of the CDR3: TGTGCCAGCAGTGAAACTAGGGAGTACGAGCAGTACTTC. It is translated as CASSETREYEQYF.